This T cell receptor beta chain was obtained from a study of T cell changes during pregnancy in multiple sclerosis. Clones were read by immunoSEQ multiplex PCR, and TCRdb kept only the in-frame ones, dropping some. The sample has over 55,000 clones, around 90% seen once; the top ten hold 8% to 9.5%. From germline, CDR1 is SGHRS and CDR2 YFSETQ. Trimming cost V 0 bases and J 0 bases; bases outside gene matches: 6. CDR3 length: 18 amino acids. The material was peripheral blood, obtained after pregnancy. This clonotype was sampled from a female donor in good health, enrolled as a control in a pregnancy study. The chain carries TRBV5-1 and TRBJ2-2; 9 bases agree with TRBD2. The CDR3 sequence is CASSLVLAGPANTGELFF. The CDR3 region has the DNA TGCGCCAGCAGCTTGGTTCTAGCGGGACCCGCGAACACCGGGGAGCTGTTTTTT.